The 4 T cell receptor beta chains reported below all come from one sample, sequenced in a study of breast tumors, draining lymph nodes, adjacent tissues. TCRdb reanalysed the multiplex PCR reads using MiXCR and keeps one entry per CDR3 protein. Found here are more than 80,000 distinct CDR3 sequences, less than 40% of them singletons; the top ten hold 5.5% to 7%. Samples came from axillary lymph nodes draining the breast cancer. The specimen sequenced was axillary lymph node tissue. Receptors were obtained from a female donor with breast cancer. Some clones in this sample may be carry-over from other donors' samples.

The CDR3 loop is CASRYEVGTEAFF. In DNA, the CDR3 is TGTGCCAGTAGATATGAGGTTGGGACTGAAGCTTTCTTT. This chain uses TRBV19 with TRBJ1-1; D gene ambiguous. CDR3 length: 13 amino acids. V gave up 6 bases and J gave up 5 bases, with 13 bases separating them. CDR1 and CDR2 (germline): LNHDA, SQIVND (reference sequence).

There are many counts of this clonotype. V is TRBV28 and J is TRBJ2-5; D ambiguous. Germline-derived CDR1 and CDR2 are MDHEN and SYDVKM. The CDR3 consists of 14 residues. Trimming removed 6 bases from V and 4 bases from J, with 15 bases in between. The CDR3 DNA follows: TGTGCCAGCAGCCTTCGTGTCTTCGGAGAGACCCAGTACTTC. It translates to CASSLRVFGETQYF.

The genes are TRBV7-6 and TRBJ1-2; D possibly corresponds to TRBD1 (6 bases). Per the germline V gene, CDR1 is SGHVS and CDR2 is FNYEAQ. V lost 5 bases, J lost 4 bases, and 17 bases lay in between. The CDR3 length is 15 residues. The CDR3 reads CASSSQERTVYGYTF. In DNA, the CDR3 is TGTGCCAGCAGCAGCCAAGAGAGGACAGTCTATGGCTACACCTTC.

The chain recombines TRBV9 with TRBJ1-6, with 7 bases that match TRBD1. In germline, CDR1 is SGDLS, CDR2 YYNGEE. CDR3 length equals 13 residues. The V gene end was trimmed by 1 base and the J gene end by 10 bases; junction bases not matched to a gene: 2. CDR3 nucleotide sequence: TGTGCCAGCAGCGTAAACAGGGGATCACCCCTCCACTTT. Protein sequence: CASSVNRGSPLHF.